The 16 T cell receptor beta chains below were found in one sample sequenced in a study of cytomegalovirus exposure and HLA in healthy donors. Primers: 60 Vbeta forward and 13 Jbeta reverse. TCRdb keeps only in-frame clones here, not all; method: immunoSEQ multiplex PCR. The table counts about 72,000 clones; 2.5% to 3% lies in the top ten. The sample taken for sequencing was PBMCs. These receptors were taken from a middle-aged man in good health and CMV-seronegative.

The chain carries TRBV11-2 and TRBJ1-1; tentatively, D is TRBD1 (6 bases). V dropped 4 bases and J dropped 2 bases, with 14 bases sitting between them. The CDR3 has 15 residues. CDR1 SGHAT and CDR2 FQNNGV come from the germline V gene. The chain's CDR3 is CASSSSQGRNTEAFF. In DNA form, the CDR3 reads TGTGCCAGCAGCTCTTCACAGGGCAGAAACACTGAAGCTTTCTTT.

This chain links TRBV9 with TRBJ2-1; 8 bases fit TRBD1. CDR3 length: 15 residues. Germline-derived CDR1 and CDR2 are SGDLS and YYNGEE. With 2 bases clipped from V and 5 bases from J, the junction kept 6 bases outside the gene matches. The CDR3 DNA sequence: TGTGCCAGCAGCGTCGGGGACAGGTTCAACAATGAGCAGTTCTTC. This codes for CASSVGDRFNNEQFF.

V gene TRBV6-5 combines with J gene TRBJ1-3; D unclear. The V end was cut by 7 bases, the J end by 2 bases, with 9 bases between. The V gene's germline CDR1 is MNHEY and CDR2 SVGAGI. The CDR3 extends over 13 amino acids. The chain's CDR3 is CASTAGTGNTIYF. The CDR3 bases are TGTGCCAGCACGGCGGGTACTGGAAACACCATATATTTT.

The chain recombines TRBV6-1 with TRBJ2-2; D not resolved. The CDR3 has 14 residues. Trimming shortened V by 8 bases and J by 5 bases, and 15 bases separated the two germline ends. Germline V gene data show CDR1 as MNHNS and CDR2 as SASEGT. The chain's CDR3 is CASVAEFGTGELFF. The CDR3 DNA reads TGTGCCAGCGTTGCGGAATTCGGGACCGGGGAGCTGTTTTTT.

V and J are TRBV6-5 and TRBJ1-1; TRBD1 aligns across 7 bases. V lost 2 bases to trimming and J lost 3 bases; unmatched junction nucleotides: 3. CDR1 MNHEY and CDR2 SVGAGI come from the germline V gene. The CDR3 covers 14 residues. This chain's CDR3 is CASSYTGEDTEAFF. The DNA for the CDR3 is TGTGCCAGCAGTTACACAGGGGAGGACACTGAAGCTTTCTTT.

For the CDR3, the DNA is TGCGCCAGCAGCAAGACCTTGTCGGGTGGAAACACCATATATTTT. Residues: CASSKTLSGGNTIYF. V is TRBV5-1 and J is TRBJ1-3, with D uncertain. Germline V CDR1 and CDR2: SGHRS, YFSETQ. This CDR3 spans 15 amino acids. Between the trimmed V and J ends, which lost 4 bases and 3 bases, there was a span of 14 bases.

The chain combines TRBV6-1 with TRBJ1-2; tentative D call: TRBD1 (6 bases). The germline V gene encodes CDR1 MNHNS and CDR2 SASEGT. This CDR3 comprises 14 residues. V dropped 4 bases and J dropped 3 bases, with 12 bases sitting between them. The CDR3 DNA follows: TGTGCCAGCAGTGTCCCGGACAGATACTATGGCTACACCTTC. Translated: CASSVPDRYYGYTF.

This clone shows up as medium-sized by frequency. The rearrangement joins TRBV19 to TRBJ1-1, with 10 bases aligning to TRBD1. Germline V gene data show CDR1 as LNHDA and CDR2 as SQIVND (reference sequence). CDR3 size: 13 residues. After removal of 9 bases from V and 5 bases from J, the junction contained 6 bases not matched to a gene. CDR3 region: CASFDRGRTEAFF. Here the CDR3 DNA reads TGTGCCAGCTTCGACAGGGGGCGGACTGAAGCTTTCTTT. The entire variable domain, with the rest obtained from reference TRBV19 and TRBJ1-1, is as follows: DGGITQSPKYLFRKEGQNVTLSCEQNLNHDAMYWYRQDPGQGLRLIYYSQIVNDFQKGDIAEGYSVSREKKESFPLTVTSAQKNPTAFYLCASFDRGRTEAFFGQGTRLTVV.

The chain is built from TRBV27 and TRBJ1-3; unclear D gene. Trimming took off 5 bases at V and 2 bases at J, with 4 bases between the two ends. From germline, CDR1 is MNHEY and CDR2 SMNVEV (reference sequence). The CDR3 has 12 residues. This CDR3 is CASSLTGNTIYF. The CDR3 DNA sequence: TGTGCCAGCAGTCTAACTGGAAACACCATATATTTT.

The chain is built from TRBV28 and TRBJ1-2, with D hard to call. Trimming stripped 7 bases from V and 1 base from J, with 7 bases between. CDR3 length equals 12 residues. Germline values: CDR1 MDHEN, CDR2 SYDVKM. CDR3 protein: CASNSRNYGYTF. The CDR3 DNA is TGTGCCAGCAACAGCCGTAACTATGGCTACACCTTC.

The CDR3 DNA reads TGTGCCAGCCGGGACTCCAGCTACAATGAGCAGTTCTTC. Translation gives CASRDSSYNEQFF. The chain combines TRBV6-1 with TRBJ2-1; tentative D call: TRBD2 (6 bases). Germline assignment: CDR1 MNHNS and CDR2 SASEGT. This CDR3 contains 13 residues. Between the trimmed V and J ends, which lost 8 bases and 3 bases, there was a span of 11 bases.

V gene TRBV19 combines with J gene TRBJ1-5, with 7 bases lining up with TRBD1. After removal of 5 bases from V and 2 bases from J, the junction contained 9 bases not matched to a gene. CDR1 LNHDA and CDR2 SQIVND come from the germline V gene (reference sequence). CDR3 size: 16 residues. For the CDR3, the DNA is TGTGCCAGTAGTTCCCGGGGCACAGGGGGCAATCAGCCCCAGCATTTT. As protein: CASSSRGTGGNQPQHF. Full variable domain (remainder filled in from reference TRBV19 and TRBJ1-5): DGGITQSPKYLFRKEGQNVTLSCEQNLNHDAMYWYRQDPGQGLRLIYYSQIVNDFQKGDIAEGYSVSREKKESFPLTVTSAQKNPTAFYLCASSSRGTGGNQPQHFGDGTRLSIL.

The chain carries TRBV9 and TRBJ2-5; D possibly corresponds to TRBD1 (7 bases). Germline loops: CDR1 SGDLS, CDR2 YYNGEE. This CDR3 region has 16 residues. Trimming left V 4 bases short and J 5 bases short, with 21 bases between. For the CDR3, the DNA is TGTGCCAGCAGCCAAAGACAGGGAGGACAAGGGGAGACCCAGTACTTC. Translated, it gives CASSQRQGGQGETQYF.

The CDR3: CASSESGLVLNEQFF. For the CDR3, the DNA is TGTGCCAGCAGTGAAAGTGGACTAGTCCTCAATGAGCAGTTCTTC. The chain has TRBV2 and TRBJ2-1; TRBD2 matches at 7 bases. V was clipped by 2 bases and J by 6 bases; unmatched bases: 7. Germline V gene sequence: CDR1 SNHLY, CDR2 FYNNEI. This CDR3 is 15 amino acids long.

The chain carries TRBV7-9 and TRBJ2-3; D is undetermined. V was pared by 2 bases and J by 0 bases, with 9 bases between. Germline V CDR1 and CDR2: SEHNR, FQNEAQ (reference sequence). The CDR3 has 15 amino acids. The CDR3 DNA reads TGTGCCAGCAGCTTACTTCCCCCTAGCACAGATACGCAGTATTTT. Its translation: CASSLLPPSTDTQYF.

The chain uses TRBV19 and TRBJ2-6, with D possibly matching TRBD1 (5 bases). Trimming shortened V by 5 bases and J by 0 bases, and 11 bases separated the two germline ends. The CDR3 has 16 residues. Per the germline V gene, CDR1 is LNHDA and CDR2 is SQIVND (reference sequence). CDR3 DNA sequence: TGTGCCAGTAGTCCCCAGGGCAGCTCTGGGGCCAACGTCCTGACTTTC. Translation: CASSPQGSSGANVLTF.